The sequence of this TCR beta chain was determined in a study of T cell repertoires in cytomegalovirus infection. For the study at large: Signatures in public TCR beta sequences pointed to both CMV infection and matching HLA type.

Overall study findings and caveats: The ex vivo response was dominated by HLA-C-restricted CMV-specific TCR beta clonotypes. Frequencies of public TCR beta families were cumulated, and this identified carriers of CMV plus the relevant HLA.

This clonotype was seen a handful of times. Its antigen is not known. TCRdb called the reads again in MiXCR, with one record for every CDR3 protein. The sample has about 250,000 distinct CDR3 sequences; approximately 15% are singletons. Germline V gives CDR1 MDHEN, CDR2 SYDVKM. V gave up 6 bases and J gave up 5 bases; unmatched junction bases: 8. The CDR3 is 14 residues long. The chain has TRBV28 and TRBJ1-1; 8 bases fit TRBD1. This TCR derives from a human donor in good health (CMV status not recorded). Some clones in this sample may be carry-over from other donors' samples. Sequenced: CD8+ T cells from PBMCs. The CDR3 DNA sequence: TGTGCCAGCAGATTCAGGGGGCTCTGGACTGAAGCTTTCTTT. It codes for CASRFRGLWTEAFF. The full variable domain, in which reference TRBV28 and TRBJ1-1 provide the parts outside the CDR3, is DVKVTQSSRYLVKRTGEKVFLECVQDMDHENMFWYRQDPGLGLRLIYFSYDVKMKEKGDIPEGYSVSREKKERFSLILESASTNQTSMYLCASRFRGLWTEAFFGQGTRLTVV.